One sample yielded the 17 T cell receptor beta chains listed below, sequenced in a study of early T cells in non-severe SARS-CoV-2 infection. TCRdb independently ran MiXCR on the 5' RACE reads; one entry per CDR3 protein. The table lists 95,000 to 150,000 distinct CDR3 sequences, just under 15% of them singletons, with 20% to 25% in the top ten. The sequenced material came from whole blood. Receptors were obtained from an adult who was a healthcare worker with PCR-confirmed SARS-CoV-2 infection or an uninfected control (not recorded which).

This clonotype was recorded a few times. The chain carries TRBV5-1 and TRBJ2-1; D ambiguous. The CDR3 spans 13 residues. CDR1 SGHRS and CDR2 YFSETQ come from the germline V gene. V was cut by 4 bases and J by 6 bases, with 11 bases left in between. CDR3 in amino acids: CASSLSSFNEQFF. The CDR3 DNA follows: TGCGCCAGCAGCCTTTCTAGTTTCAATGAGCAGTTCTTC.

This clonotype occurred a few times. V gene TRBV5-6 combines with J gene TRBJ2-4; D unclear. The CDR3 extends over 16 amino acids. Trimming took off 1 base at V and 6 bases at J, with 17 bases between the two ends. Germline CDR1 reads SGHDT; CDR2 reads YYEEEE. The CDR3 sequence is CASSLFDATKRNIQYF. Here the CDR3 DNA reads TGTGCCAGCAGCTTGTTCGACGCTACAAAAAGAAACATTCAGTACTTC.

This clonotype was counted between two and nine times. CDR3 nucleotides: TGTGCCAGCAGCTTAGGGGTGGGTCGGGAAAAACTGTTTTTT. This encodes CASSLGVGREKLFF. This sequence joins TRBV7-2 and TRBJ1-4; the D is unclear. Germline CDR1 and CDR2: SGHTA and FQGNSA. The ends were cut back, 1 base at V and 8 bases at J, with 11 bases in the middle. This CDR3 spans 14 amino acids.

There are a few counts of this clonotype. The chain recombines TRBV6-6 with TRBJ2-1; D ambiguous. Looked up from germline, CDR1 is MNHNY and CDR2 is SVGAGI (reference sequence). Trimming stripped 6 bases from V and 6 bases from J, with 9 bases between. This CDR3 has 12 amino acids. CDR3 amino acids: CASSIPSNEQFF. The CDR3 DNA sequence: TGTGCCAGCAGCATCCCCTCCAATGAGCAGTTCTTC.

This clonotype has only a few counts. The V call is TRBV20-1, the J call TRBJ2-5; 8 positions match TRBD2. The CDR3 is 14 residues long. The germline CDR1 and CDR2 sequences are DFQATT and SNEGSKA (reference sequence). J was trimmed by 5 bases and V by 4 bases; bases with no gene match: 9. The CDR3 loop reads CSATVGTRRETQYF. As DNA, the CDR3 is TGCAGTGCTACTGTTGGGACTAGGAGGGAGACCCAGTACTTC.

This clonotype was seen a handful of times. The gene calls are TRBV6-6 and TRBJ2-6, with D unresolved. V shed 6 bases and J shed 2 bases, with 5 bases lying between them. Per germline, CDR1 MNHNY and CDR2 SVGAGI (reference sequence). This CDR3 has 13 amino acids. The CDR3 nucleotides read TGTGCCAGCAGCCAGACTGGGGCCAACGTCCTGACTTTC. It codes for CASSQTGANVLTF.

This clonotype occurred a few times. J is TRBJ2-1 and V is TRBV13, with D possibly TRBD2 on 7 matching bases. Per germline, CDR1 PRHDT and CDR2 FYEKMQ (reference sequence). V was cut by 5 bases and J by 4 bases, with 18 bases left in between. The CDR3 is 16 amino acids. CDR3 nucleotide sequence: TGTGCCAGCAGCCTTAGCTCGGGGGGCGAGTACAATGAGCAGTTCTTC. Translating it yields CASSLSSGGEYNEQFF.

This clonotype was picked up many times. CDR3 nucleotides: TGTGCCACTTCCAGGGAGGACACCGGGGAGCTGTTTTTT. Amino acid sequence: CATSREDTGELFF. The V and J genes are TRBV19 and TRBJ2-2; D may be TRBD2 (6 bases). Trimming stripped 10 bases from V and 3 bases from J, with 12 bases between. Germline V lookup: CDR1 LNHDA, CDR2 SQIVND (reference sequence). CDR3 length: 13 residues. Supplemented by reference TRBV19 and TRBJ2-2, the full variable domain reads DGGITQSPKYLFRKEGQNVTLSCEQNLNHDAMYWYRQDPGQGLRLIYYSQIVNDFQKGDIAEGYSVSREKKESFPLTVTSAQKNPTAFYLCATSREDTGELFFGEGSRLTVL.

V and J are TRBV11-1 and TRBJ2-7; D possibly corresponds to TRBD1 (6 bases). This CDR3 comprises 12 residues. V shed 5 bases and J shed 10 bases, with 15 bases lying between them. The germline gives CDR1 SGHAT, CDR2 FQDESV (reference sequence). In DNA, the CDR3 is TGTGCCAGCAGCCACAACAGGGAAATCCAGTACTTC. Amino acid sequence: CASSHNREIQYF.

A remark on this clonotype: One end of the junction varies from germline; a read error may be responsible. The V and J genes are TRBV13 and TRBJ2-2; D possibly uses TRBD1 or TRBD2 (6 bases each). From germline, CDR1 is PRHDT and CDR2 FYEKMQ (reference sequence). The CDR3 totals 14 residues. The CDR3: CASTQGRSPGELLF. Here the CDR3 DNA reads TGTGCCAGCACCCAGGGGAGGAGCCCCGGGGAGCTGCTTTTT.

This clonotype occurred a few times. The V call is TRBV4-1, the J call TRBJ1-1; 8 bases line up with TRBD1. Looked up from germline, CDR1 is MGHRA and CDR2 is YSYEKL. With V trimmed by 1 base and J by 5 bases, 6 bases remained unmatched. The CDR3 runs 15 residues. The CDR3 nucleotides read TGCGCCAGCAGCCAAGTTCTAAACAGGGGGACTGAAGCTTTCTTT. Encoded protein: CASSQVLNRGTEAFF.

This clonotype was detected a few times. J is TRBJ1-1 and V is TRBV10-3, with TRBD1 as a possible D gene (5 bases). The CDR3 loop spans 13 amino acids. The germline CDR1 and CDR2 sequences are ENHRY and SYGVKD. Trimming took off 10 bases at V and 0 bases at J, with 12 bases between the two ends. CDR3 sequence (DNA): TGTGCCAACGGGGCAGCCTTGAACACTGAAGCTTTCTTT. Its protein is CANGAALNTEAFF.

For the CDR3, the DNA is TGTGCCTGGGGGACAGGGACCTACGAGCAGTACTTC. This gives the protein CAWGTGTYEQYF. The chain recombines TRBV30 with TRBJ2-7; 9 nucleotides match TRBD1. The CDR3 runs 12 residues. V trimming: 5 bases; J trimming: 2 bases; junction bases outside the gene matches: 1. The V gene's germline CDR1 is GTSNPN and CDR2 SVGIG (reference sequence).

The chain carries TRBV6-4 and TRBJ1-1; no clear D. The V end lost 6 bases, the J end lost 2 bases, and 16 bases lay between the germline ends. The V gene's germline CDR1 is MRHNA and CDR2 SNTAGT. This CDR3 is 15 amino acids long. The chain's CDR3 is CASSPEALPNTEAFF. The CDR3, as DNA: TGTGCCAGCAGCCCTGAGGCTCTTCCTAACACTGAAGCTTTCTTT.

The CDR3 region has the DNA TGTGCCAGCAGCTATACCCCGGGTCTTGAGCAGTTCTTC. It specifies CASSYTPGLEQFF. The genes are TRBV9 and TRBJ2-1, with D unclear. Germline V gene lookup returns CDR1 SGDLS and CDR2 YYNGEE. V was clipped by 4 bases and J by 9 bases, with 14 bases between them. CDR3 size: 13 residues.

The rearrangement joins TRBV2 to TRBJ1-5; TRBD1 matches at 8 bases. Germline V CDR1 and CDR2: SNHLY, FYNNEI. V shed 3 bases, J shed 7 bases, and the junction held 5 bases outside the gene matches. This CDR3 spans 14 amino acids. CDR3 nucleotide sequence: TGTGCCAGCAGTGACAGGGGGCAAGGGCAGCCCCAGCATTTT. It encodes CASSDRGQGQPQHF.

This chain connects TRBV7-9 to TRBJ2-5; perhaps TRBD1 as D (6 bases). Trimming shortened V by 8 bases and J by 5 bases, and 15 bases separated the two germline ends. This CDR3 has 13 amino acids. Germline V gives CDR1 SEHNR, CDR2 FQNEAQ (reference sequence). CDR3 amino acids: CASSIQGRETQYF. The CDR3 bases are TGTGCCAGCTCCATACAGGGAAGGGAGACCCAGTACTTC.